Detailed here is one T cell receptor beta chain. Sequencing used immunoSEQ multiplex PCR; TCRdb keeps in-frame clones, though not all of them. The table has about 72,000 clones, 80% to 90% seen once. The germline gives CDR1 SNHLY, CDR2 FYNNEI. The CDR3 length is 13 residues. V was cut by 6 bases and J by 16 bases, with 19 bases left in between. The data derive from a study of OX40 agonist ivuxolimab in advanced cancers. On the study more broadly: Under the entry rules, prior anti-PD-1, anti-PD-L1 or anti-CTLA-4 therapy was allowed, and approximately 40% had some.

The sequences come from CD4+ or CD8+ T cells sorted from blood, collected in a trial of the OX40 agonist ivuxolimab. The receptor was isolated from an adult with an advanced solid tumor such as melanoma, head and neck, liver or kidney cancer. The chain recombines TRBV2 with TRBJ1-6; D gene ambiguous. The CDR3, as DNA: TGTGCCAGCAGCCGTACTGGGAGGGTAGAACTCCACTTT. This translates into CASSRTGRVELHF.